This TCR beta chain was sequenced for a study of T cells in Graves' hyperthyroidism and ophthalmopathy. Study information: Peripheral blood samples were taken at initial diagnosis, prior to any treatment. Study observations and caveats: Blood also contained most expanded thyroid clonotypes above 0.001. Model-based prediction identified ophthalmopathy a median around 6.5 months prior to its onset.

With V trimmed by 5 bases and J by 4 bases, 12 bases remained unmatched. This CDR3 contains 16 residues. Germline lookup yields CDR1 MRHNA and CDR2 SNTAGT. TCR beta CDR3 regions were amplified from RNA. HTBI primers were the set used in a first-round RT-PCR of the TCR CDR3. TCRdb reprocessed the multiplex PCR reads with MiXCR, giving one entry per CDR3 protein. Of around 700,000 distinct CDR3 sequences in the sample, roughly 32% are singletons; the top ten hold 30% to 40%. As regards this clonotype: The antigen is unknown.

The sequenced material came from blood. The V gene is TRBV6-4, the J gene TRBJ2-7; the match to TRBD1 covers 9 bases. The receptor comes from a woman between 35 and 50 years old with Graves' hyperthyroidism. The DNA for the CDR3 is TGTGCCAGCAGTAACCGGACAGGGGCGAAAATTTACGAGCAGTACTTC. This codes for CASSNRTGAKIYEQYF.